The 23 T cell receptor beta chains reported below all come from one sample, sequenced in a study of blood T cell repertoires in COVID-19 (dated by TCRdb to about 2020). The library was prepared using the immunoSEQ multiplex PCR assay. TCRdb took this table from immuneACCESS and kept in-frame rearrangements with V and J called. Such tables lack part of the clones; where checked against another copy, unresolved V genes explain under half of the gap, and the rest is unexplained. This sample has 350,000 to 450,000 clones in its table, and around 88% of those were observed once. Under 8.5% of the sample belongs to the ten largest clones. What was sequenced was peripheral blood. The origin of the receptors is a woman aged 55 to 70 with COVID-19, enrolled during active disease.

The chain links TRBV6-5 to TRBJ1-6; D is ambiguous. The CDR3 has 15 residues. The germline CDR1 and CDR2 sequences are MNHEY and SVGAGI. V was cut by 1 base and J by 5 bases, with 9 bases left in between. As DNA, the CDR3 is TGTGCCAGCAGTTACTACGGGGTGGATAATTCACCCCTCCACTTT. This codes for CASSYYGVDNSPLHF.

The V call is TRBV5-1, the J call TRBJ1-4; D gene unclear. The CDR3 spans 16 residues. From germline, CDR1 is SGHRS and CDR2 YFSETQ. V shed 9 bases and J shed 4 bases, with 22 bases lying between them. This CDR3 is CATTLGLGRDNEKLFF. CDR3 nucleotides: TGCGCCACCACCCTGGGCTTAGGACGGGATAATGAAAAACTGTTTTTT.

The chain is built from TRBV29-1 and TRBJ2-2; possible D gene TRBD1, 5 bases. V was pared by 2 bases and J by 0 bases, with 10 bases between. This CDR3 has 15 residues. Germline V gene sequence: CDR1 SQVTM, CDR2 ANQGSEA. CDR3 nucleotide sequence: TGCAGCGTTGAAAGGTTACAGGCGAACACCGGGGAGCTGTTTTTT. Encoded protein: CSVERLQANTGELFF.

The sample holds one count of this clone. The rearrangement joins TRBV6-5 to TRBJ2-1, with 13 bases lining up with TRBD2. CDR3 length equals 15 residues. In germline, CDR1 is MNHEY, CDR2 SVGAGI. Trimming took 6 bases from V and 4 from J; bases not matched to a gene: 3. The CDR3 spells CASSRLAGGYNEQFF. The CDR3 DNA follows: TGTGCCAGCAGCCGACTAGCGGGGGGTTACAATGAGCAGTTCTTC.

The rearrangement uses TRBV2 and TRBJ1-2, with 7 bases identical to TRBD1. From germline, CDR1 is SNHLY and CDR2 FYNNEI. CDR3 length equals 15 residues. Losses at the gene ends were 4 bases for V and 2 bases for J; bases not matched to a gene: 7. Here the CDR3 DNA reads TGTGCCAGCAGTGGACTAGGGACAGAAAACTATGGCTACACCTTC. This codes for CASSGLGTENYGYTF.

This clone has just one count. The chain joins TRBV11-3 to TRBJ2-5, with D possibly matching TRBD2 (5 bases). This CDR3 is 15 amino acids long. Germline values: CDR1 SGHNT, CDR2 YENEEA. V lost 6 bases, J lost 6 bases, and 20 bases lay in between. In DNA form, the CDR3 reads TGTGCCAGCAGTACCGCCCTGAGGGCATCAAAGACCCAGTACTTC. It yields the protein CASSTALRASKTQYF.

V gene TRBV10-3 combines with J gene TRBJ1-1; TRBD1 is a possible D gene (6 bases). In germline, CDR1 is ENHRY, CDR2 SYGVKD. The CDR3 totals 13 residues. V was trimmed by 3 bases and J by 1 base, leaving 6 bases between them. Here the CDR3 reads CAISDRGNTEAFF. Here the CDR3 DNA reads TGTGCCATCAGTGACAGGGGGAACACTGAAGCTTTCTTT.

V is TRBV29-1 and J is TRBJ1-1, with D unresolved. The germline V gene has CDR1 SQVTM and CDR2 ANQGSEA. This CDR3 comprises 14 residues. V lost 3 bases and J lost 1, with 12 bases in between. CDR3 in amino acids: CSVDPRDPNTEAFF. CDR3 coding DNA: TGCAGCGTTGACCCTAGAGACCCGAACACTGAAGCTTTCTTT.

The table lists this clone with a count of one. V is TRBV18 and J is TRBJ2-5; D may be TRBD2 (6 bases). The CDR3 contains 14 residues. Per germline, CDR1 KGHSH and CDR2 LQKENI. Trimming shortened V by 2 bases and J by 5 bases, and 12 bases separated the two germline ends. The CDR3 DNA sequence: TGTGCCAGCTCACCAGGATCCGCGGGGGAGACCCAGTACTTC. This codes for CASSPGSAGETQYF.

This chain links TRBV30 with TRBJ2-7; TRBD2 might be the D (5 bases). V dropped 0 bases and J dropped 7 bases, with 19 bases sitting between them. The CDR3 loop spans 15 amino acids. The germline CDR1 and CDR2 sequences are GTSNPN and SVGIG (reference sequence). The CDR3 DNA reads TGTGCCTGGAGTGTGGGTGGAGGAACGAAGCCTGAGCAGTACTTC. Its translation is CAWSVGGGTKPEQYF.

This chain connects TRBV9 to TRBJ2-7; D is ambiguous. Trimming left V 1 base short and J 4 bases short, with 9 bases between. CDR3 length: 13 residues. CDR1 SGDLS and CDR2 YYNGEE come from the germline V gene. CDR3 loop: CASSVKQVYEQYF. The DNA for the CDR3 is TGTGCCAGCAGCGTAAAGCAGGTTTACGAGCAGTACTTC.

The chain uses TRBV12-3 or TRBV12-4 and TRBJ1-5; D possibly corresponds to TRBD1 (5 bases). Trimming removed 4 bases at V and 5 bases at J, with 9 bases between. CDR3 length: 13 residues. The CDR3 DNA sequence: TGTGCCAGCAGTTGGGGCAGAGATCAGCCCCAGCATTTT. Amino acids: CASSWGRDQPQHF.

The genes are TRBV6-6 and TRBJ1-1; D gene unclear. This CDR3 has 12 amino acids. The V gene lost 2 bases and the J gene lost 11 bases, with 12 bases spanning the gap. Germline CDR1 MNHNY, CDR2 SVGAGI (reference sequence). In nucleotides, the CDR3 is TGTGCCAGCAGTTACCCCCGACTTGGCGCTTTCTTT. Encoded protein: CASSYPRLGAFF.

This chain links TRBV30 with TRBJ2-1, with 9 bases identical to TRBD1. The CDR3 is 14 amino acids. The V and J ends lost 2 bases and 4 bases, in that order; junction bases with no gene match: 3. Germline V gene sequence: CDR1 GTSNPN, CDR2 SVGIG (reference sequence). Here the CDR3 reads CAWSFGTGYNEQFF. The CDR3 DNA reads TGTGCCTGGAGTTTTGGGACAGGGTACAATGAGCAGTTCTTC.

The rearrangement uses TRBV7-3 and TRBJ2-2; 7 bases match TRBD2. After removal of 9 bases from V and 0 bases from J, the junction contained 4 bases not matched to a gene. Germline V lookup: CDR1 SGHTA, CDR2 FQGTGA. This CDR3 region has 14 residues. CDR3 in DNA: TGTGCCAGTTCCGGGACTACGAACACCGGGGAGCTGTTTTTT. Protein: CASSGTTNTGELFF.

The V call is TRBV10-2, the J call TRBJ2-3, with D maybe TRBD2 (5 bases). There are 15 residues in the CDR3. Germline assignment: CDR1 WSHSY and CDR2 SAAADI. V was cut by 7 bases and J by 4 bases, with 18 bases left in between. This CDR3 is CASTQNGLAADTQYF. CDR3 in DNA: TGCGCCAGCACCCAAAATGGGCTAGCCGCAGATACGCAGTATTTT.

This chain links TRBV19 with TRBJ2-1, with 12 positions matching TRBD2. The junction had 16 bases not matched to a gene; V was cut back by 5 bases and J by 8 bases. CDR3 length equals 18 residues. CDR1 and CDR2 (germline): LNHDA, SQIVND (reference sequence). This CDR3 is CASSFPRGSTSGGHEQFF. The CDR3 DNA follows: TGTGCCAGTAGTTTCCCCCGCGGGTCGACTAGCGGGGGTCATGAGCAGTTCTTC.

CDR3 amino acids: CASRSDSFNTGELFF. As DNA, the CDR3 is TGTGCCAGCAGATCCGACAGCTTCAACACCGGGGAGCTGTTTTTT. The chain carries TRBV6-6 and TRBJ2-2, with D possibly matching TRBD1 (5 bases). The CDR3 length is 15 residues. V shed 6 bases and J shed 2 bases, with 13 bases lying between them. Germline CDR1 and CDR2: MNHNY and SVGAGI (reference sequence).

The chain recombines TRBV11-3 with TRBJ2-7; D is possibly TRBD1 (6 bases). CDR1 and CDR2 (germline): SGHNT, YENEEA. The CDR3 runs 15 residues. With 5 bases removed from V and 2 bases from J, the gap between germline ends came to 16 bases. CDR3 sequence: CASSAEQGITYEQYF. The CDR3 region has the DNA TGTGCCAGCAGCGCGGAACAGGGCATAACCTACGAGCAGTACTTC. The whole variable domain, filled in from reference TRBV11-3 and TRBJ2-7, reads EAGVVQSPRYKIIEKKQPVAFWCNPISGHNTLYWYLQNLGQGPELLIRYENEEAVDDSQLPKDRFSAERLKGVDSTLKIQPAELGDSAVYLCASSAEQGITYEQYFGPGTRLTVT.

V is TRBV9 and J is TRBJ2-5; weak D call: TRBD2 (6 bases). Trimming took 4 bases from V and 5 from J, leaving 18 bases between them. Germline V gives CDR1 SGDLS, CDR2 YYNGEE. This CDR3 is 15 amino acids long. CDR3 DNA sequence: TGTGCCAGCAGCCCCGGAGGGACGTCCAGGGAGACCCAGTACTTC. This translates into CASSPGGTSRETQYF.

The chain combines TRBV7-9 with TRBJ1-2, with TRBD1 matching 10 bases. CDR1 is SEHNR, CDR2 FQNEAQ, per germline (reference sequence). The CDR3 sequence is 15 residues long. J was trimmed by 3 bases and V by 5 bases; bases with no gene match: 6. In DNA, the CDR3 is TGTGCCAGCAGCCCAGAGACAGGGGGCGACTATGGCTACACCTTC. This encodes CASSPETGGDYGYTF. The whole variable domain, remainder taken from reference TRBV7-9 and TRBJ1-2, is DTGVSQNPRHKITKRGQNVTFRCDPISEHNRLYWYRQTLGQGPEFLTYFQNEAQLEKSRLLSDRFSAERPKGSFSTLEIQRTEQGDSAMYLCASSPETGGDYGYTFGSGTRLTVV.

The genes are TRBV5-1 and TRBJ1-3, with D possibly matching TRBD1 (6 bases). Trimming left V 2 bases short and J 2 bases short, with 11 bases between. The CDR3 is 15 amino acids. Germline CDR1 and CDR2: SGHRS and YFSETQ. The CDR3 here is CASSFQGSAGNTIYF. The DNA for the CDR3 is TGCGCCAGCAGCTTCCAGGGGTCGGCTGGAAACACCATATATTTT.

This sequence joins TRBV6-4 and TRBJ1-2, with TRBD1 identical over 10 bases. CDR3 length equals 18 residues. Germline CDR1 is MRHNA and CDR2 is SNTAGT. J gave up 4 bases and V 2 bases, and 13 bases lay outside the gene matches. CDR3 sequence: CASSDRWDRGSSGYGYTF. In DNA, the CDR3 is TGTGCCAGCAGTGACCGATGGGACAGGGGAAGTTCGGGCTATGGCTACACCTTC.